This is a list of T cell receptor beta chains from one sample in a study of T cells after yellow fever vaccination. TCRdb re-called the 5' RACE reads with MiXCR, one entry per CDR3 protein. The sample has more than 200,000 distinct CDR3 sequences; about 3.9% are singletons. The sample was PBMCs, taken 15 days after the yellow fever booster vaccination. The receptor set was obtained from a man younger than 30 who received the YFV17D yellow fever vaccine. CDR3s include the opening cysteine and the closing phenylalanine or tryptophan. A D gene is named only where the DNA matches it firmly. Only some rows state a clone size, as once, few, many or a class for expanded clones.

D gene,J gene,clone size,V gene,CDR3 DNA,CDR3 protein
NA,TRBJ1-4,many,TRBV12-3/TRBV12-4,TGTGCCAGCAGTTTCCTCCGCCGGGAAAAACTGTTTTTT,CASSFLRREKLFF
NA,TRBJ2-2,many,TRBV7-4,TGTGCCAGCATCAAGATGTTCGCTTTCGCGAACACCGGGGAGCTGTTTTTT,CASIKMFAFANTGELFF
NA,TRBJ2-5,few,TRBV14,TGTGCCAGCAGCCAAGTCCCAGTAAGCCAAGAGACCCAGTACTTC,CASSQVPVSQETQYF
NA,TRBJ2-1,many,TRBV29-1,TGCAGCGTTGAGTTTTTGAAAGGGGTAAATGAGCAGTTCTTC,CSVEFLKGVNEQFF
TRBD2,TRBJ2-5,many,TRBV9,TGTGCCAGCAGCGTAGCTTCCGGGGGGGCCGGAGAGACCCAGTACTTC,CASSVASGGAGETQYF
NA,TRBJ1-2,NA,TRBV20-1,TGCAGTGCCATGACCCCAGGGTACGGAGCTAACTATGGCTACACCTTC,CSAMTPGYGANYGYTF
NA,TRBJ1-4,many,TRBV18,TGTGCCAGCTCACCAACTCCGTCGAATGATGAAAAACTGTTTTTT,CASSPTPSNDEKLFF
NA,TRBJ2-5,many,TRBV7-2,TGTGCCAGCAGCTTAGGGTGGGGGCGGGAGACCCAGTACTTC,CASSLGWGRETQYF
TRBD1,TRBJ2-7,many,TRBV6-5,TGTGCCAGCAGGAGGACAGGAGAAGTTTACGAGCAGTACTTC,CASRRTGEVYEQYF
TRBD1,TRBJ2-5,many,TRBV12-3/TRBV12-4,TGTGCCAGCAGTCCAGACAGGGTCGAAGAGACCCAGTACTTC,CASSPDRVEETQYF
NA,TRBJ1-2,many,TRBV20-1,TGCAGTGCCCGGGACACCCCGTATGGCTACACCTTC,CSARDTPYGYTF
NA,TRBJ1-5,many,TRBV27,TGTGCCAGCAGGGGCCTCAATCAGCCCCAGCATTTT,CASRGLNQPQHF
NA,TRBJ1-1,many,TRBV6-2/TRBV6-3,TGTGCCAGCAGTTACGCAGGGGCAGAAGCTTTCTTT,CASSYAGAEAFF
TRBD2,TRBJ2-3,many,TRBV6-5,TGTGCCAGCAGTACAAGTCGGCGGGGGGGCCAACTCGGCACAGATACGCAGTATTTT,CASSTSRRGGQLGTDTQYF
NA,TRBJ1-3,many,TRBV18,TGTGCCAGCTCACCATCACAGATCTCTGGAAACACCATATATTTT,CASSPSQISGNTIYF
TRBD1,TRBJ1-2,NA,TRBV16,TGTGCCAGCAGCCAATCTCGGTCAGGGGGCGCGATAGATGGCTACACCTTC,CASSQSRSGGAIDGYTF
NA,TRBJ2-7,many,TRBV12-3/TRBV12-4,TGTGCCAGCAGTTTTCAGACAAAGCACGAGCAGTACTTC,CASSFQTKHEQYF
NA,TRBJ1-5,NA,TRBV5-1,TGCGCCAGCAGCCAGGACAGTACGGGCAATCAGCCCCAGCATTTT,CASSQDSTGNQPQHF
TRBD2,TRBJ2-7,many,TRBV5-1,TGCGCCAGCAGTCTGACTAGCGGGGGCCAATCCTACGAGCAGTACTTC,CASSLTSGGQSYEQYF
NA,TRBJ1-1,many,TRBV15,TGTGCCACCAGCAGAGATACAAACACTGAAGCTTTCTTT,CATSRDTNTEAFF
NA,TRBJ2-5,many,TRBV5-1,TGCGCCAGCAGCTGGCAAGAGACCCAGTACTTC,CASSWQETQYF
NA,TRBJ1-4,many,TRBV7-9,TGTGCCAGCAGCTTAGTGGTCCCAGATCCTTTACACCTTGCAACTAATGAAAAACTGTTTTTT,CASSLVVPDPLHLATNEKLFF
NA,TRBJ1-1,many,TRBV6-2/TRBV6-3,TGTGCCAGCAGTTACACGACCGGGCTCGAAGCTTTCTTT,CASSYTTGLEAFF
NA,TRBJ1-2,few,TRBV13,TGTGCCAGCAGCCAATGGGGATTTAACTATGGCTACACCTTC,CASSQWGFNYGYTF
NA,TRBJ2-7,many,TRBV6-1,TGTGCCAGCAAGCGCGGGGACAGCTACGAGCAGTACTTC,CASKRGDSYEQYF
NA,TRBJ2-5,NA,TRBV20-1,TGCAGTGCTAGGAGGGGAGAGACCCAGTACTTC,CSARRGETQYF
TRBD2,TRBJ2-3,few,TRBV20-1,TGCAGTGCGCCGGGGACTAGCGGGGGGGTTTCTACCTCCTACACAGATACGCAGTATTTT,CSAPGTSGGVSTSYTDTQYF
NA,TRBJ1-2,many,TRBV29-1,TGCAGCGTTGAAGGCGGGGGAAGAGAGGACTATGGCTACACCTTC,CSVEGGGREDYGYTF